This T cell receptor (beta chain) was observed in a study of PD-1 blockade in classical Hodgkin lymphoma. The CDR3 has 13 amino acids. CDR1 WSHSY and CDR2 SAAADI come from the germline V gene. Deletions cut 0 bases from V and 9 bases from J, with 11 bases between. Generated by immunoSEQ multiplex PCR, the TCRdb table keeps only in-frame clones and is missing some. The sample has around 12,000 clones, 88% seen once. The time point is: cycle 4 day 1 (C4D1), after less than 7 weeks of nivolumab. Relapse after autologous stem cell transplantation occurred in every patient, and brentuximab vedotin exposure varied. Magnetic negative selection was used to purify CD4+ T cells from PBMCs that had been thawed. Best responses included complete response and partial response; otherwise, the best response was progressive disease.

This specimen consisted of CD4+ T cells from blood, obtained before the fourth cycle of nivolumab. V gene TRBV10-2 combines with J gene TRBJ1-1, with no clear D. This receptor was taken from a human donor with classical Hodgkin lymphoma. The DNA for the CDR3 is TGCGCCAGCAGTGAGTCTTTAGTTCCCAAAGCTTTCTTT. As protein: CASSESLVPKAFF.